The source of this TCR beta chain is a study of tumor-infiltrating lymphocytes in primary liver carcinoma. Background on the study: Tissue type made little difference to sample yields of roughly 3.5 to 7.13 million productive TCRbeta reads.

From about 19-30 mg of unsorted bulk tissue, DNA and RNA were co-extracted together. At sampling, these chronic HBV carriers had received no treatment. Study-wide points: It was tumor-adjacent and tumor-blood pairs that overlapped less than tumor region pairs did. Only about 7.5-24% of top clones appeared in all five tumor regions.

Regarding this clonotype: Its antigen remains unidentified. A much larger clone differs from this one at a single base, so this may be a read error.

With a constant-region primer, TCR beta cDNA was made from 450 to 500 ng of total RNA. Modified slightly, ARM-PCR produced TCR beta libraries over three nested multiplex PCR rounds. TCRdb reprocessed the multiplex PCR reads with MiXCR, giving one entry per CDR3 protein. Among roughly 80,000 distinct CDR3 sequences, 72% were seen once, and the ten largest hold approximately 19%. Sample: liver tumor tissue from sampling region 1. Subset defined: tumor region T1, superior pole. This sequence was found in a man aged 35 to 55 with primary liver carcinoma and hepatitis B virus infection.

The CDR3 DNA follows: TGTGTCAGCAGCTTAGCTGGCACGGTCTACAACGAGCAGTACTTC. It is translated as CVSSLAGTVYNEQYF. V usage is TRBV7-9 and J usage is TRBJ2-7; no definite D call. The CDR3 extends over 15 amino acids. The germline gives CDR1 SEHNR, CDR2 FQNEAQ (reference sequence).